This entry features one T cell receptor (beta chain) sequence. This record belongs to a study of blood T cell repertoires in COVID-19. Overall study: The analysed material was cDNA or gDNA that came from T cells, B-cell-depleted T cells, or PBMCs.

Germline V lookup: CDR1 SGHRS, CDR2 YFSETQ. The CDR3 is made up of 16 amino acids. V was clipped by 1 base and J by 4 bases, with 15 bases between them. Sequencing used immunoSEQ multiplex PCR; TCRdb keeps in-frame clones, though not all of them. The sample holds about 300,000 clones; 85% to 90% are singletons and the top ten take 3.5% to 5%. Enrollees, roughly 18 to 90 years old, lived in fewer than 25 US areas. Participant-given clinical history determined each cohort assignment. This chain links TRBV5-1 with TRBJ2-1, with a possible D match to TRBD2 (5 bases). The sample comprised PBMCs or T cells enriched from blood (not recorded which). The receptor's source is a man aged 25-45 years who had recovered from COVID-19. The CDR3 loop reads CASSLNGVAEYNEQFF. In DNA, the CDR3 is TGCGCCAGCAGCTTGAACGGGGTAGCAGAGTACAATGAGCAGTTCTTC.